The 9 T cell receptor beta chains given below trace back to one sample, sequenced in a study of T cell changes during pregnancy in multiple sclerosis. Sequencing used immunoSEQ multiplex PCR; TCRdb keeps in-frame clones, though not all of them. The sample shows some 45,000 clones, roughly 87% of them seen only once. Sequenced here: CD4+ T cells from peripheral blood mononuclear cells, sampled after pregnancy. These receptors originate from a female donor with multiple sclerosis, enrolled in a pregnancy study.

The rearrangement joins TRBV7-2 to TRBJ1-1, with D uncertain. This CDR3 has 13 amino acids. The germline V gene encodes CDR1 SGHTA and CDR2 FQGNSA. The ends were cut back, 5 bases at V and 5 bases at J, with 12 bases in the middle. CDR3 DNA: TGTGCCAGCAGCCGAGCTCGGGGAACTGAAGCTTTCTTT. Translation: CASSRARGTEAFF.

V usage is TRBV19 and J usage is TRBJ1-1, with 7 nucleotides matching TRBD1. This CDR3 contains 14 residues. Looked up from germline, CDR1 is LNHDA and CDR2 is SQIVND (reference sequence). V lost 3 bases to trimming and J lost 1 base; unmatched junction nucleotides: 2. The CDR3 protein is CASSIDRENTEAFF. CDR3 bases: TGTGCCAGTAGTATCGACAGGGAGAACACTGAAGCTTTCTTT.

The genes are TRBV4-2 and TRBJ2-1; the D gene is possibly TRBD1 (5 bases). CDR1 LGHNA and CDR2 YNFKEQ come from the germline V gene. The CDR3 length is 14 residues. The ends were cut back, 4 bases at V and 6 bases at J, with 13 bases in the middle. CDR3 protein: CASSPAGAGNEQFF. In nucleotides, the CDR3 is TGTGCCAGCAGCCCGGCTGGGGCCGGCAATGAGCAGTTCTTC.

The chain links TRBV12-5 to TRBJ2-3; 8 nucleotides agree with TRBD2. The J segment lost 6 bases and the V segment lost 4 bases, leaving 3 bases of the junction unmatched. Germline V gene lookup returns CDR1 LGHNT and CDR2 FRNRAP. This CDR3 contains 13 residues. As DNA, the CDR3 is TGTGCTAGTGGTTACAGCGGGGGCGATACGCAGTATTTT. Translating it yields CASGYSGGDTQYF. The full variable domain, in which reference TRBV12-5 and TRBJ2-3 provide the parts outside the CDR3, is DARVTQTPRHKVTEMGQEVTMRCQPILGHNTVFWYRQTMMQGLELLAYFRNRAPLDDSGMPKDRFSAEMPDATLATLKIQPSEPRDSAVYFCASGYSGGDTQYFGPGTRLTVL.

V gene TRBV11-2 combines with J gene TRBJ2-5, with a tentative D call TRBD1 (6 bases). This CDR3 contains 14 residues. The germline CDR1 and CDR2 sequences are SGHAT and FQNNGV. Trimming took 0 bases from V and 3 from J, leaving 8 bases between them. CDR3 bases: TGTGCCAGCAGCTTAGATACAGGGAAAGAGACCCAGTACTTC. Encoded protein: CASSLDTGKETQYF.

The chain has TRBV5-4 and TRBJ2-3; D possibly corresponds to TRBD2 (7 bases). CDR1 is SGHNT and CDR2 is YYREEE in the germline V gene (reference sequence). This CDR3 contains 15 residues. The V end lost 5 bases, the J end lost 4 bases, and 17 bases lay between the germline ends. The CDR3 bases are TGTGCCAGCAGTTATCCGGGGGGCCTTTCAGATACGCAGTATTTT. It encodes CASSYPGGLSDTQYF.

Concerning this clone: At one boundary the junction diverges from the germline segment, which might be a read error. The chain carries TRBV7-7 and TRBJ1-1; no definite D call. Germline-derived CDR1 and CDR2 are SSHAT and FNYEAQ (reference sequence). The CDR3 covers 13 residues. This chain's CDR3 is CASSHTKNTEAFF. The CDR3 DNA reads TGTGCTAGCAGCCACACAAAGAACACTGAAGCTTTCTTT.

The chain joins TRBV7-9 to TRBJ2-7; D possibly corresponds to TRBD2 (6 bases). Germline-derived CDR1 and CDR2 are SEHNR and FQNEAQ (reference sequence). V gave up 2 bases and J gave up 4 bases, with 15 bases separating them. This CDR3 region has 15 residues. Here the CDR3 reads CASSLLGGQAYEQYF. The CDR3 DNA follows: TGTGCCAGCAGCTTATTGGGAGGACAAGCGTACGAGCAGTACTTC.

CDR3 nucleotide sequence: TGTGCCAGCAGTTGGGGGGGTCCTGGAAACACCATATATTTT. Translation: CASSWGGPGNTIYF. V is TRBV28 and J is TRBJ1-3; maybe TRBD1 (5 bases). CDR1 is MDHEN and CDR2 is SYDVKM in the germline V gene. Trimming stripped 4 bases from V and 2 bases from J, with 9 bases between. The CDR3 is 14 residues long.